A single sample is the source of the 30 T cell receptor beta chains below, sequenced in a study of T cell repertoires in cytomegalovirus infection. TCRdb ran MiXCR on the reads and lists one entry per CDR3 protein. In the table there are 200,000 to 250,000 distinct CDR3 sequences, roughly 20% of which are singletons. The material sequenced was CD8+ T cells from PBMCs. The origin of the receptors is a human donor in good health (CMV status not recorded). Some clones in this sample may be carry-over from other donors' samples.

This clonotype was recorded only once. The V gene is TRBV14, the J gene TRBJ2-1; D gene uncertain. CDR1 SGHDN and CDR2 FVKESK come from the germline V gene. Trimming removed 0 bases from V and 10 bases from J, with 10 bases in between. The length of the CDR3 is 13 residues. The chain's CDR3 is CASSQEGSLEQFF. The CDR3 DNA is TGTGCCAGCAGCCAAGAGGGGTCTTTAGAGCAGTTCTTC.

This clonotype appeared many times. This chain uses TRBV28 with TRBJ2-5, with 9 positions matching TRBD1. Losses at the gene ends were 8 bases for V and 5 bases for J; bases not matched to a gene: 6. This CDR3 region has 13 residues. Germline V gives CDR1 MDHEN, CDR2 SYDVKM. CDR3 coding DNA: TGTGCCAGCCTCGGACAGGGGACGGAGACCCAGTACTTC. Translated: CASLGQGTETQYF.

This chain connects TRBV7-9 to TRBJ2-7; D ambiguous. CDR1 and CDR2 (germline): SEHNR, FQNEAQ (reference sequence). Deletions cut 3 bases from V and 0 bases from J, with 9 bases between. The CDR3 consists of 14 residues. Written as DNA, the CDR3 is TGTGCCAGCAGCTTTTGGAGAGACTCCTACGAGCAGTACTTC. Its translation: CASSFWRDSYEQYF.

V is TRBV7-9 and J is TRBJ2-3; 10 positions agree with TRBD1. Germline V gene sequence: CDR1 SEHNR, CDR2 FQNEAQ (reference sequence). CDR3 length: 15 residues. J lost 5 bases, V lost 3 bases, and 5 bases had no gene match. The CDR3 loop is CASSFLGTGEDTQYF. The CDR3 region has the DNA TGTGCCAGCAGCTTCCTGGGGACAGGGGAAGATACGCAGTATTTT. Filled out from reference TRBV7-9 and TRBJ2-3, the complete variable domain reads DTGVSQNPRHKITKRGQNVTFRCDPISEHNRLYWYRQTLGQGPEFLTYFQNEAQLEKSRLLSDRFSAERPKGSFSTLEIQRTEQGDSAMYLCASSFLGTGEDTQYFGPGTRLTVL.

V and J are TRBV9 and TRBJ2-2, with unresolved D. Germline V CDR1 and CDR2: SGDLS, YYNGEE. This CDR3 is built from 14 residues. The V and J ends lost 2 bases and 6 bases respectively, with 11 bases between them. The DNA of the CDR3 is TGTGCCAGCAGCGTGGCGGAACGGGCCGGGGAGCTGTTTTTT. This sequence encodes CASSVAERAGELFF.

This chain connects TRBV4-2 to TRBJ2-7; TRBD2 aligns across 8 bases. V trimming: 0 bases; J trimming: 2 bases; junction bases outside the gene matches: 3. The CDR3 sequence is 15 residues long. CDR1 LGHNA and CDR2 YNFKEQ come from the germline V gene. This CDR3 is CASSQEAGVTYEQYF. The CDR3 DNA sequence: TGTGCCAGCAGCCAAGAAGCGGGGGTAACCTACGAGCAGTACTTC.

This clonotype has just a few counts. The chain links TRBV28 to TRBJ1-2; 8 bases map to TRBD1. V dropped 6 bases and J dropped 3; count of bases not matched to a gene: 3. The CDR3 runs 13 residues. In germline, CDR1 is MDHEN, CDR2 SYDVKM. CDR3 DNA: TGTGCCAGCAGACTGACAGGGGACTATGGCTACACCTTC. Encoded protein: CASRLTGDYGYTF.

Ten or more counts support this clonotype. The chain employs TRBV7-2 and TRBJ1-6, with TRBD1 as a possible D gene (5 bases). Germline assignment: CDR1 SGHTA and CDR2 FQGNSA. The CDR3 totals 11 residues. CDR3 sequence reads: CLIGGGSPLHF. For the CDR3, the DNA is TGTCTTATTGGGGGGGGTTCACCCCTCCACTTT.

The V call is TRBV2, the J call TRBJ1-1; TRBD1 is a possible D gene (5 bases). The germline V and J ends were trimmed by 8 bases and 3 bases, with 13 bases remaining between them. Germline loops: CDR1 SNHLY, CDR2 FYNNEI. This CDR3 region has 13 residues. The DNA for the CDR3 is TGTGCCAGCTTTCTCCGGGGACACACTGAAGCTTTCTTT. This encodes CASFLRGHTEAFF.

This clonotype was picked up one time. The chain has TRBV12-3 or TRBV12-4 and TRBJ1-1; D ambiguous. The CDR3 runs 14 residues. Trimming left V 6 bases short and J 2 bases short, with 13 bases between. The chain's CDR3 is CASRSQTVNTEAFF. In DNA, the CDR3 is TGTGCCAGCAGAAGCCAGACGGTTAACACTGAAGCTTTCTTT.

This chain uses TRBV6-6 with TRBJ1-2; D not resolved. Germline CDR1 is MNHNY and CDR2 is SVGAGI (reference sequence). The CDR3 spans 16 residues. Trimming left V 6 bases short and J 4 bases short, with 21 bases between. In DNA form, the CDR3 reads TGTGCCAGCAGCCACTCACAACCAGATTTCGCCTATGGCTACACCTTC. This gives the protein CASSHSQPDFAYGYTF.

The V call is TRBV20-1, the J call TRBJ2-1, with 15 bases fitting TRBD2. CDR1 is DFQATT, CDR2 SNEGSKA, per germline (reference sequence). The CDR3 consists of 15 residues. After removal of 5 bases from V and 9 bases from J, the junction contained 8 bases not matched to a gene. CDR3 amino acids: CSAPEGLAGGAEQFF. CDR3 nucleotides: TGCAGTGCTCCCGAAGGACTAGCGGGGGGGGCTGAGCAGTTCTTC.

This clonotype appeared a few times. The chain couples TRBV7-9 to TRBJ2-7, with 11 bases matching TRBD1. Germline trimming cut 6 bases from V and 5 bases from J; bases unmatched to any gene: 9. The CDR3 extends over 15 amino acids. Germline CDR1 is SEHNR and CDR2 is FQNEAQ (reference sequence). This chain's CDR3 is CASRPGTGGSDEQYF. The CDR3, as DNA: TGTGCCAGCAGGCCCGGGACAGGGGGTTCGGACGAGCAGTACTTC.

The rearrangement uses TRBV5-4 and TRBJ2-5; no definite D call. CDR1 is SGHNT and CDR2 is YYREEE in the germline V gene (reference sequence). Trimming took off 0 bases at V and 1 base at J, with 7 bases between the two ends. The CDR3 spans 14 residues. The CDR3 bases are TGTGCCAGCAGCTTGGTTGCCAGCCAAGAGACCCAGTACTTC. Its protein product is CASSLVASQETQYF.

Comments on this clonotype: This could be a read error, since a much larger clone is one nucleotide away. The J gene is TRBJ1-4, the V gene TRBV7-6; TRBD1 is a possible D gene (5 bases). From germline, CDR1 is SGHVS and CDR2 FNYEAQ. The CDR3 runs 12 residues. CDR3 nucleotide sequence: TGTGCCAGCAGCTTGGGGCCTGAAAAACAGTTTTTT. Its protein product is CASSLGPEKQFF.

V and J are TRBV29-1 and TRBJ1-4; 9 positions agree with TRBD1. This CDR3 is 13 amino acids long. The germline V gene has CDR1 SQVTM and CDR2 ANQGSEA. J gave up 4 bases and V 8 bases, and 5 bases lay outside the gene matches. This CDR3 reads CSTTGQGNEKLFF. In DNA, the CDR3 is TGCAGCACAACGGGACAGGGTAATGAAAAACTGTTTTTT.

This clonotype was seen a handful of times. The rearrangement links TRBV20-1 to TRBJ2-6; D call uncertain. The germline V gene has CDR1 DFQATT and CDR2 SNEGSKA (reference sequence). The CDR3 runs 14 residues. V dropped 1 base and J dropped 1 base, with 5 bases sitting between them. The CDR3 nucleotides are TGCAGTGCTAGAGCGGCGTCTGGGGCCAACGTCCTGACTTTC. Encoded protein: CSARAASGANVLTF.

About this clonotype itself: A read error may account for a junction end that differs from germline. The rearrangement links TRBV6-6 to TRBJ2-3, with D perhaps TRBD2 (6 bases). Germline CDR1 and CDR2: MNHNY and SVGAGI (reference sequence). This CDR3 region has 12 residues. Here the CDR3 reads CASSYSRLARDF. The CDR3 DNA is TGTGCCAGCAGTTACTCGCGGCTAGCGAGGGATTTT.

This clonotype was observed many times. The chain joins TRBV7-9 to TRBJ2-6; D gene uncertain. V dropped 5 bases and J dropped 0 bases, with 11 bases sitting between them. Germline V lookup: CDR1 SEHNR, CDR2 FQNEAQ (reference sequence). This CDR3 is built from 16 residues. CDR3 sequence reads: CASSPRIFSGANVLTF. CDR3 coding DNA: TGTGCCAGCAGCCCCCGAATCTTCTCTGGGGCCAACGTCCTGACTTTC.

This clonotype was picked up many times. J is TRBJ1-1 and V is TRBV7-2; D perhaps matches TRBD1 (5 bases). Germline V gene data show CDR1 as SGHTA and CDR2 as FQGNSA. This CDR3 contains 14 residues. The V end was cut by 5 bases, the J end by 5 bases, with 15 bases between. The CDR3 spells CASSQPREDTEAFF. CDR3 DNA: TGTGCCAGCAGCCAGCCCAGGGAGGATACTGAAGCTTTCTTT.

This clonotype was observed a few times. This chain links TRBV7-9 with TRBJ1-1; D is ambiguous. Germline values: CDR1 SEHNR, CDR2 FQNEAQ (reference sequence). The CDR3 extends over 12 amino acids. The ends were cut back, 5 bases at V and 7 bases at J, with 11 bases in the middle. The CDR3 DNA reads as TGTGCCAGCAGCAGCGGAAGGCTTGAAGCTTTCTTT. Protein sequence: CASSSGRLEAFF.

The V and J genes are TRBV13 and TRBJ2-1, with a weak D call TRBD1 (6 bases). The germline V gene encodes CDR1 PRHDT and CDR2 FYEKMQ (reference sequence). The germline V and J ends were trimmed by 5 bases and 5 bases, with 16 bases remaining between them. This CDR3 region has 15 residues. CDR3 DNA: TGTGCCAGCAGCCCGTTGCAGGGGTCCGACAATGAGCAGTTCTTC. Its translation: CASSPLQGSDNEQFF.

The chain uses TRBV25-1 and TRBJ2-1; D not resolved. Trimming shortened V by 0 bases and J by 6 bases, and 12 bases separated the two germline ends. CDR3 size: 15 residues. Germline CDR1 is MGHDK and CDR2 is SYGVNS. CDR3 amino acids: CASSEYTTTGNEQFF. The DNA for the CDR3 is TGTGCCAGCAGTGAATATACTACCACTGGCAATGAGCAGTTCTTC.

This clonotype was observed a handful of times. The chain joins TRBV11-1 to TRBJ2-5; 8 bases line up with TRBD2. CDR1 is SGHAT, CDR2 FQDESV, per germline (reference sequence). Trimming at V came to 2 bases and at J to 6 bases, leaving 8 bases not matched to a gene. The CDR3 runs to 15 residues. CDR3 sequence: CASSLFAGGLQTQYF. The CDR3 DNA sequence: TGTGCCAGCAGCTTATTCGCGGGGGGTTTGCAGACCCAGTACTTC. Combining the CDR3 with reference TRBV11-1 and TRBJ2-5 gives the whole variable domain EAEVAQSPRYKITEKSQAVAFWCDPISGHATLYWYRQILGQGPELLVQFQDESVVDDSQLPKDRFSAERLKGVDSTLKIQPAELGDSAMYLCASSLFAGGLQTQYFGPGTRLLVL.

In its sample, this clonotype was seen many times. The rearrangement uses TRBV4-1 and TRBJ2-3, with 10 bases aligning to TRBD1. The CDR3 loop spans 17 amino acids. Unmatched junction bases numbered 7, after V lost 3 bases and J lost 1 base. From germline, CDR1 is MGHRA and CDR2 YSYEKL. CDR3 coding DNA: TGCGCCAGCAGCCACCCGAGGACAGGGGGGGGCACAGATACGCAGTATTTT. This codes for CASSHPRTGGGTDTQYF.

This clonotype showed up just a few times. This chain uses TRBV7-9 with TRBJ2-7; the D gene is possibly TRBD2 (6 bases). Germline loops: CDR1 SEHNR, CDR2 FQNEAQ (reference sequence). The CDR3 has 12 amino acids. V was trimmed by 5 bases and J by 5 bases, leaving 10 bases between them. This CDR3 reads CASSHWRDEQYF. The DNA for the CDR3 is TGTGCCAGCAGCCACTGGAGGGACGAGCAGTACTTC. The whole variable domain, remainder taken from reference TRBV7-9 and TRBJ2-7, is DTGVSQNPRHKITKRGQNVTFRCDPISEHNRLYWYRQTLGQGPEFLTYFQNEAQLEKSRLLSDRFSAERPKGSFSTLEIQRTEQGDSAMYLCASSHWRDEQYFGPGTRLTVT.

Written as DNA, the CDR3 is TGTGCCAGCAGCTTAGGGGCACAAGGGGCTGGCACTGAAGCTTTCTTT. This gives the protein CASSLGAQGAGTEAFF. The chain uses TRBV7-9 and TRBJ1-1; the D gene is possibly TRBD1 (5 bases). The CDR3 has 16 amino acids. Germline V CDR1 and CDR2: SEHNR, FQNEAQ (reference sequence). Trimming removed 1 base at V and 4 bases at J, with 16 bases between.

The CDR3 DNA follows: TGTGCCAGCAGTGAAGAGCCCCCGGTACTAGCGGGGATGGTGACCCAGTACTTC. Translating it yields CASSEEPPVLAGMVTQYF. The genes are TRBV2 and TRBJ2-5; 10 nucleotides agree with TRBD2. The CDR3 runs 18 residues. Germline V gives CDR1 SNHLY, CDR2 FYNNEI. Germline trimming cut 1 base from V and 7 bases from J; bases unmatched to any gene: 15. Drawing the rest from reference TRBV2 and TRBJ2-5, the complete variable domain is EPEVTQTPSHQVTQMGQEVILRCVPISNHLYFYWYRQILGQKVEFLVSFYNNEISEKSEIFDDQFSVERPDGSNFTLKIRSTKLEDSAMYFCASSEEPPVLAGMVTQYFGPGTRLLVL.

This clonotype was detected many times. The chain combines TRBV12-5 with TRBJ2-5; the match to TRBD1 covers 12 bases. CDR3 length: 16 residues. Germline CDR1 is LGHNT and CDR2 is FRNRAP. The V gene end was trimmed by 5 bases and the J gene end by 3 bases; junction bases not matched to a gene: 7. The CDR3 DNA follows: TGTGCTAGTGGTGCCCTGGGGACAGGGGGCGAAGAGACCCAGTACTTC. Translation gives CASGALGTGGEETQYF.

This clonotype was recorded a few times. The J gene is TRBJ2-5, the V gene TRBV7-9; TRBD2 matches at 7 bases. The CDR3 has 15 residues. Germline V gene lookup returns CDR1 SEHNR and CDR2 FQNEAQ (reference sequence). V was pared by 0 bases and J by 1 base, with 2 bases of the junction left unmatched. The CDR3 nucleotides are TGTGCCAGCAGCTTAGCCCCGGGGGGCCAAGAGACCCAGTACTTC. As protein: CASSLAPGGQETQYF.